One sample yielded the 3 T cell receptor beta chains listed below, sequenced in a study of cytomegalovirus exposure and HLA in healthy donors. In the PCR, 60 Vbeta and 13 Jbeta primers were used. Here immunoSEQ multiplex PCR was the method, and the copy in TCRdb shows in-frame clones only, minus some. This table has about 120,000 clones, 67% appearing once. The specimen sequenced was PBMCs. All receptors come from a young man in good health and CMV-seropositive.

The CDR3 sequence: CASSVDGVYGYTF. The CDR3 region has the DNA TGTGCCAGCAGTGTGGACGGGGTCTATGGCTACACCTTC. V usage is TRBV5-6 and J usage is TRBJ1-2, with unresolved D. The CDR3 is made up of 13 amino acids. Germline values: CDR1 SGHDT, CDR2 YYEEEE. The germline V and J ends were trimmed by 5 bases and 4 bases, with 12 bases remaining between them.

J is TRBJ2-6 and V is TRBV2, with D maybe TRBD1 (5 bases). CDR1 SNHLY and CDR2 FYNNEI come from the germline V gene. V dropped 5 bases and J dropped 1 base, with 9 bases sitting between them. The CDR3 is made up of 15 amino acids. CDR3 sequence (DNA): TGTGCCAGCAGTCCAGACAGATCTGGGGCCAACGTCCTGACTTTC. It specifies CASSPDRSGANVLTF.

The V and J genes are TRBV15 and TRBJ2-7; D is perhaps TRBD2 (5 bases). Per the germline V gene, CDR1 is LNHNV and CDR2 is YYDKDF (reference sequence). Trimming shortened V by 1 base and J by 7 bases, and 8 bases separated the two germline ends. There are 12 residues in the CDR3. This CDR3 reads CATSRGRREQYF. CDR3 nucleotide sequence: TGTGCCACCAGCAGAGGCCGGAGGGAGCAGTACTTC.